The 15 T cell receptor beta chains reported below all come from one sample, sequenced in a study of T cells after yellow fever vaccination. TCRdb re-called the 5' RACE reads through MiXCR, storing one row per CDR3 protein. Of about 580,000 distinct CDR3 sequences in the sample, about 17% were seen once. This sample comprised PBMCs, obtained around 5 days after the first yellow fever vaccination. These receptors originate from a man aged 18 to 30 who received the YFV17D yellow fever vaccine.

The sample holds many counts of this clonotype. V usage is TRBV7-2 and J usage is TRBJ2-2; possibly TRBD2 for D (5 bases). CDR1 and CDR2 from the germline V gene are SGHTA and FQGNSA. V was pared by 0 bases and J by 3 bases, with 5 bases between. The CDR3 runs to 14 residues. The CDR3 DNA reads TGTGCCAGCAGCTTAGCGGACTACACCGGGGAGCTGTTTTTT. This gives the protein CASSLADYTGELFF.

The sample holds a few counts of this clonotype. V gene TRBV12-3 or TRBV12-4 combines with J gene TRBJ1-1; D is undetermined. This CDR3 has 13 residues. Deletions cut 1 base from V and 8 bases from J, with 11 bases between. The CDR3 spells CASSLGTRAEAFF. The CDR3 DNA sequence: TGTGCCAGCAGTTTAGGGACTCGGGCCGAAGCTTTCTTT.

This clonotype was found a few times. V is TRBV7-2 and J is TRBJ1-6, with 8 bases matching TRBD1. The CDR3 consists of 16 residues. Germline trimming cut 5 bases from V and 0 bases from J; bases unmatched to any gene: 3. CDR1 SGHTA and CDR2 FQGNSA come from the germline V gene. The CDR3 sequence: CASSQTGGSYNSPLHF. The CDR3 coding sequence is TGTGCCAGCAGCCAAACAGGGGGCTCCTATAATTCACCCCTCCACTTT.

This chain connects TRBV4-2 to TRBJ2-7; 9 bases agree with TRBD1. The CDR3 extends over 17 amino acids. The germline CDR1 and CDR2 sequences are LGHNA and YNFKEQ. The trim removed 4 bases at V and 2 bases at J, leaving 12 bases unmatched. CDR3 amino acids: CASSRPGGGQGPYEQYF. The CDR3 DNA sequence: TGTGCCAGCAGCCGCCCGGGAGGAGGACAGGGGCCCTACGAGCAGTACTTC.

This clonotype has only a few counts. The chain is built from TRBV4-2 and TRBJ2-5; TRBD2 agrees at 9 bases. V lost 2 bases and J lost 5; bases outside the gene matches: 12. Germline V CDR1 and CDR2: LGHNA, YNFKEQ. The CDR3 is 17 amino acids. The CDR3 DNA reads as TGTGCCAGCAGCCAAACGATAAAACTAGCGGGCGACGAGACCCAGTACTTC. It specifies CASSQTIKLAGDETQYF.

A few counts support this clonotype. The chain is built from TRBV27 and TRBJ1-1; tentatively, D is TRBD1 (6 bases). The ends were cut back, 6 bases at V and 1 base at J, with 9 bases in the middle. This CDR3 comprises 13 residues. CDR1 is MNHEY and CDR2 is SMNVEV in the germline V gene (reference sequence). CDR3 in amino acids: CASSYRANTEAFF. Here the CDR3 DNA reads TGTGCCAGCAGCTACAGGGCGAACACTGAAGCTTTCTTT.

This clonotype has just one count. The V call is TRBV7-2, the J call TRBJ2-3; no clear D gene. CDR3 size: 15 residues. Trimming removed 2 bases at V and 2 bases at J, with 11 bases between. Germline values: CDR1 SGHTA, CDR2 FQGNSA. The CDR3 protein is CASSLLPTITDTQYF. In DNA form, the CDR3 reads TGTGCCAGCAGCTTACTCCCCACGATCACAGATACGCAGTATTTT.

The chain is built from TRBV4-1 and TRBJ1-5; D possibly corresponds to TRBD1 (5 bases). The length of the CDR3 is 13 residues. Per the germline V gene, CDR1 is MGHRA and CDR2 is YSYEKL. V was cut by 1 base and J by 6 bases, with 7 bases left in between. The CDR3 nucleotides read TGCGCCAGCAGCCAAGCTCAGGGTCAGCCCCAGCATTTT. Residues: CASSQAQGQPQHF.

This clonotype was seen more than once but under ten times. This rearrangement joins TRBV29-1 to TRBJ2-1, with D uncertain. The germline V gene has CDR1 SQVTM and CDR2 ANQGSEA. CDR3 length: 13 amino acids. Trimming removed 4 bases from V and 4 bases from J, with 11 bases in between. For the CDR3, the DNA is TGCAGCGTTGCTCCACCCGGGTACAATGAGCAGTTCTTC. It translates to CSVAPPGYNEQFF.

This chain connects TRBV7-2 to TRBJ2-3; the D is unclear. V was cut by 5 bases and J by 2 bases, with 14 bases left in between. The CDR3 is 15 residues long. Per germline, CDR1 SGHTA and CDR2 FQGNSA. Here the CDR3 DNA reads TGTGCCAGCAGCCCCAGAGGACCCGTCACAGATACGCAGTATTTT. Protein: CASSPRGPVTDTQYF.

The chain uses TRBV4-3 and TRBJ2-2; a possible D gene is TRBD2 (7 bases). CDR3 length: 17 residues. V shed 3 bases and J shed 5 bases, with 19 bases lying between them. The V gene's germline CDR1 is LGHNA and CDR2 YSLEER. CDR3 sequence: CASSQVFAGAGTGELFF. CDR3 DNA: TGCGCCAGCAGCCAGGTTTTCGCGGGGGCGGGAACCGGGGAGCTGTTTTTT.

This clonotype has only a few counts. This chain links TRBV6-5 with TRBJ2-1, with 8 positions matching TRBD1. This CDR3 spans 16 amino acids. Per germline, CDR1 MNHEY and CDR2 SVGAGI. The V and J ends lost 3 bases and 8 bases, in that order; junction bases with no gene match: 12. The CDR3 DNA reads as TGTGCCAGCAGTTATGTACTGGGCAGGGGGCACGATGAGCAGTTCTTC. Its translation is CASSYVLGRGHDEQFF.

The chain employs TRBV7-2 and TRBJ2-7, with 7 bases fitting TRBD1. From germline, CDR1 is SGHTA and CDR2 FQGNSA. The CDR3 is 16 amino acids. V was clipped by 3 bases and J by 2 bases; unmatched bases: 10. The CDR3 is CASSFSPGTATYEQYF. Written as DNA, the CDR3 is TGTGCCAGCAGCTTCTCACCCGGGACAGCCACCTACGAGCAGTACTTC.

This clonotype showed up just once. V and J are TRBV20-1 and TRBJ2-5, with 10 bases matching TRBD2. Germline CDR1 is DFQATT and CDR2 is SNEGSKA (reference sequence). The CDR3 runs 15 residues. Unmatched junction bases numbered 7, after V lost 4 bases and J lost 2 bases. CDR3 coding DNA: TGCAGTGCTATTAACAGCGGGGGGGCTCAAGAGACCCAGTACTTC. This sequence encodes CSAINSGGAQETQYF.

This clonotype appeared many times. The chain couples TRBV6-2 or TRBV6-3 to TRBJ2-1; D unclear. Germline V lookup: CDR1 MNHEY, CDR2 SVGEGT. V was shortened by 2 bases and J by 7 bases, with 21 bases between the two germline ends. The CDR3 is 17 amino acids. CDR3 sequence reads: CASSYPLTGLRSNEQFF. As DNA, the CDR3 is TGTGCCAGCAGTTACCCACTGACTGGGTTACGGTCAAATGAGCAGTTCTTC.